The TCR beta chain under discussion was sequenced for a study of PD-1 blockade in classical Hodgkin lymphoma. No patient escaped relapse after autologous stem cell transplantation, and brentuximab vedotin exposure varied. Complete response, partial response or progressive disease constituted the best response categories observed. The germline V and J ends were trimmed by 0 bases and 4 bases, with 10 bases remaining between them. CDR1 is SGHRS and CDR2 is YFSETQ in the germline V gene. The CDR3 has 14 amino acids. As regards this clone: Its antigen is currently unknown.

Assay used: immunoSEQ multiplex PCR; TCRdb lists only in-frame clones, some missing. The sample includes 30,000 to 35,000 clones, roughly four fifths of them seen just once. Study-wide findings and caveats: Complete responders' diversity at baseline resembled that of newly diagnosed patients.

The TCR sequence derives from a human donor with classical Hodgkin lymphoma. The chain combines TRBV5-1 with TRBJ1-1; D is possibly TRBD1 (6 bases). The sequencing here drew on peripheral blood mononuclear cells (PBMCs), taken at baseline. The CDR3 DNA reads TGCGCCAGCAGCTTGGGGGGGCCCGGCACTGAAGCTTTCTTT. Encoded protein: CASSLGGPGTEAFF. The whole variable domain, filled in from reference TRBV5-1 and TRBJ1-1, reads KAGVTQTPRYLIKTRGQQVTLSCSPISGHRSVSWYQQTPGQGLQFLFEYFSETQRNKGNFPGRFSGRQFSNSRSEMNVSTLELGDSALYLCASSLGGPGTEAFFGQGTRLTVV.